The 31 T cell receptor beta chains below come from one sample, sequenced in a study of blood T cell repertoires in COVID-19. Method: immunoSEQ multiplex PCR; TCRdb's copy keeps in-frame clones and lacks some. The repertoire holds roughly 700,000 clones, with about nine tenths as singletons. The sequencing input was peripheral blood. The source of these receptors is a woman under 30 with acute or convalescent COVID-19.

J is TRBJ1-2 and V is TRBV24-1, with D tentatively TRBD1 (6 bases). This CDR3 spans 14 amino acids. Trimming pared 3 bases from V and 8 bases from J, leaving 15 bases between. Germline loops: CDR1 KGHDR, CDR2 SFDVKD. The CDR3 DNA reads TGTGCCACCAGTGATCCAACAGGGTTAGAGGGCTACACCTTC. Protein: CATSDPTGLEGYTF.

The chain employs TRBV5-1 and TRBJ1-2; D is unresolved. Germline V gene sequence: CDR1 SGHRS, CDR2 YFSETQ. V was cut by 0 bases and J by 5 bases, with 11 bases left in between. There are 14 residues in the CDR3. The CDR3 DNA is TGCGCCAGCAGCTTGGTAAGCCCGGTGTATGGCTACACCTTC. It encodes CASSLVSPVYGYTF.

CDR3 bases: TGTGCCAGCAGTGACTCGACGCGACAGGCCACCGGGGAGCTGTTTTTT. This codes for CASSDSTRQATGELFF. The chain links TRBV6-4 to TRBJ2-2; maybe TRBD1 (6 bases). V was cut by 0 bases and J by 4 bases, with 12 bases left in between. Germline values: CDR1 MRHNA, CDR2 SNTAGT. The CDR3 totals 16 residues.

The V call is TRBV3-1 (or the pseudogene TRBV3-2), the J call TRBJ2-7; 8 nucleotides agree with TRBD1. V shed 0 bases, J shed 9 bases, and the junction held 4 bases outside the gene matches. The germline gives CDR1 LGHDT, CDR2 YNNKEL (reference sequence). The CDR3 contains 13 residues. In DNA, the CDR3 is TGTGCCAGCAGCCAAGAACCAGGGGGCGGGCAGTACTTC. It is translated as CASSQEPGGGQYF.

CDR3 sequence (DNA): TGTGCCAGTAGTACGGACAGTAACACCGGGGAGCTGTTTTTT. Protein: CASSTDSNTGELFF. V and J are TRBV19 and TRBJ2-2; D possibly corresponds to TRBD1 (6 bases). Germline V CDR1 and CDR2: LNHDA, SQIVND (reference sequence). The CDR3 consists of 14 residues. V was trimmed by 4 bases and J by 2 bases, leaving 8 bases between them. Looking up the rest from reference TRBV19 and TRBJ2-2 gives the full variable domain: DGGITQSPKYLFRKEGQNVTLSCEQNLNHDAMYWYRQDPGQGLRLIYYSQIVNDFQKGDIAEGYSVSREKKESFPLTVTSAQKNPTAFYLCASSTDSNTGELFFGEGSRLTVL.

This chain joins TRBV29-1 and TRBJ2-1; no definite D call. V dropped 7 bases and J dropped 2 bases, with 15 bases sitting between them. Per the germline V gene, CDR1 is SQVTM and CDR2 is ANQGSEA. The CDR3 length is 14 residues. In DNA, the CDR3 is TGCAGCGCGTTGGCACAACAACCCTACAATGAGCAGTTCTTC. Its protein product is CSALAQQPYNEQFF.

The rearrangement links TRBV5-1 to TRBJ1-5; 7 nucleotides align to TRBD1. This CDR3 has 15 residues. The V segment lost 4 bases and the J segment 7 bases; nucleotides outside the gene matches: 11. CDR1 and CDR2 from the germline V gene are SGHRS and YFSETQ. The CDR3 spells CASSREGGGEQPQHF. CDR3 in DNA: TGCGCCAGCAGCCGGGAGGGAGGGGGCGAGCAGCCCCAGCATTTT.

This clone is a singleton in its sample. This chain uses TRBV7-9 with TRBJ1-1; tentatively, D is TRBD1 (6 bases). Germline CDR1 reads SEHNR; CDR2 reads FQNEAQ (reference sequence). Trimming pared 5 bases from V and 6 bases from J, leaving 13 bases between. The length of the CDR3 is 13 residues. In DNA form, the CDR3 reads TGTGCCAGCAGCCCGGCGGGGGCGGCTGAAGCTTTCTTT. It yields the protein CASSPAGAAEAFF.

The chain uses TRBV6-5 and TRBJ1-1; 8 positions agree with TRBD1. The CDR3 has 14 amino acids. Trimming took 4 bases from V and 8 from J; bases not matched to a gene: 9. CDR1 and CDR2 (germline): MNHEY, SVGAGI. In DNA, the CDR3 is TGTGCCAGCAGTTCCCCCTTCAGGGGGCGCGAAGCTTTCTTT. Translation gives CASSSPFRGREAFF.

This clone occurred once. This chain links TRBV7-8 with TRBJ1-5; D is ambiguous. CDR1 is SGHVS, CDR2 FQNEAQ, per germline. CDR3 size: 18 residues. V lost 5 bases, J lost 7 bases, and 27 bases lay in between. The CDR3 is CASSRQPERGSVSQPQHF. As DNA, the CDR3 is TGTGCCAGCAGCCGACAACCTGAACGGGGTTCGGTATCACAGCCCCAGCATTTT.

The rearrangement uses TRBV14 and TRBJ1-2; unclear D gene. Trimming left V 1 base short and J 8 bases short, with 8 bases between. CDR1 SGHDN and CDR2 FVKESK come from the germline V gene. This CDR3 region has 12 residues. The DNA for the CDR3 is TGTGCCAGCAGCCAAGGGGCCCGGGGCTACACCTTC. It yields the protein CASSQGARGYTF.

The sample holds one count of this clone. V usage is TRBV4-1 and J usage is TRBJ2-7, with 14 bases lining up with TRBD2. V was clipped by 1 base and J by 2 bases; unmatched bases: 1. The germline gives CDR1 MGHRA, CDR2 YSYEKL. This CDR3 contains 16 residues. The CDR3 spells CASSQVGLAGAYEQYF. CDR3 in DNA: TGCGCCAGCAGCCAAGTGGGACTAGCGGGGGCCTACGAGCAGTACTTC.

The rearrangement links TRBV6-1 to TRBJ1-1, with no clear D. Germline V gene lookup returns CDR1 MNHNS and CDR2 SASEGT. V lost 2 bases to trimming and J lost 1 base, with 11 bases between them. The CDR3 length is 15 residues. The CDR3 reads CASSELEYTNTEAFF. The CDR3 bases are TGTGCCAGCAGTGAATTGGAGTATACGAACACTGAAGCTTTCTTT.

V and J are TRBV19 and TRBJ2-5, with a tentative D call TRBD1 (5 bases). V lost 10 bases and J lost 3, with 12 bases in between. This CDR3 region has 12 residues. CDR1 and CDR2 (germline): LNHDA, SQIVND (reference sequence). CDR3 sequence: CATRTDKETQYF. In nucleotides, the CDR3 is TGTGCCACGCGGACGGACAAAGAGACCCAGTACTTC.

This sequence joins TRBV6-2 or TRBV6-3 and TRBJ2-5; TRBD2 matches 8 bases. The CDR3 has 15 residues. Germline V lookup: CDR1 MNHEY, CDR2 SVGEGT. The V segment lost 2 bases and the J segment 5 bases; nucleotides outside the gene matches: 7. DNA of the CDR3: TGTGCCAGCAGTTACGGGGCGGGGGGAACTGAGACCCAGTACTTC. The encoded protein is CASSYGAGGTETQYF.

The J gene is TRBJ1-5, the V gene TRBV19; weak D call: TRBD1 (6 bases). The germline gives CDR1 LNHDA, CDR2 SQIVND (reference sequence). V lost 4 bases and J lost 7, with 17 bases in between. This CDR3 contains 15 residues. CDR3 region: CASSKGGSRGQPQHF. CDR3 nucleotides: TGTGCCAGTAGTAAGGGGGGGAGCAGAGGGCAGCCCCAGCATTTT.

The J gene is TRBJ2-2, the V gene TRBV11-3; 7 bases align to TRBD1. The CDR3 contains 14 residues. Germline V gives CDR1 SGHNT, CDR2 YENEEA. Trimming cost V 5 bases and J 3 bases; bases outside gene matches: 3. The CDR3 bases are TGTGCCAGCAGCATGGGACAGTACACCGGGGAGCTGTTTTTT. It translates to CASSMGQYTGELFF.

J is TRBJ2-6 and V is TRBV6-2 or TRBV6-3; D not certain. Looked up from germline, CDR1 is MNHEY and CDR2 is SVGEGT. This CDR3 has 15 residues. The V end was cut by 5 bases, the J end by 0 bases, with 8 bases between. CDR3 sequence (DNA): TGTGCCAGCAGTGACACGGTCTCTGGGGCCAACGTCCTGACTTTC. Translated: CASSDTVSGANVLTF.

The chain uses TRBV11-2 and TRBJ1-4; D perhaps matches TRBD1 (5 bases). V was clipped by 5 bases and J by 8 bases, with 15 bases between them. CDR3 size: 14 residues. Germline values: CDR1 SGHAT, CDR2 FQNNGV. CDR3 DNA: TGTGCCAGCAGCCCCTCAGGGCCAGCGGAAAAACTGTTTTTT. Translated: CASSPSGPAEKLFF.

The V and J genes are TRBV4-3 and TRBJ1-2, with D hard to call. V lost 5 bases and J lost 6, with 13 bases in between. CDR3 length equals 13 residues. Germline values: CDR1 LGHNA, CDR2 YSLEER. This CDR3 reads CASSSTVTHGYTF. The CDR3 bases are TGCGCCAGCAGCTCAACGGTCACTCATGGCTACACCTTC.

The chain is built from TRBV19 and TRBJ1-1, with a tentative D call TRBD1 (5 bases). V lost 7 bases, J lost 0 bases, and 12 bases lay in between. This CDR3 region has 14 residues. Germline values: CDR1 LNHDA, CDR2 SQIVND (reference sequence). The CDR3 reads CASTHDRMNTEAFF. The CDR3 DNA reads TGTGCCAGTACCCATGACAGAATGAACACTGAAGCTTTCTTT.

The V call is TRBV4-1, the J call TRBJ1-1; 10 positions match TRBD1. This CDR3 has 16 amino acids. The junction had 8 bases not matched to a gene; V was cut back by 3 bases and J by 4 bases. Germline CDR1 and CDR2: MGHRA and YSYEKL. CDR3 sequence: CASSHKTGGLSTEAFF. CDR3 sequence (DNA): TGCGCCAGCAGCCACAAGACAGGGGGCCTCTCCACTGAAGCTTTCTTT.

This chain joins TRBV18 and TRBJ2-3; 8 nucleotides align to TRBD1. The V gene end was trimmed by 1 base and the J gene end by 1 base; junction bases not matched to a gene: 13. This CDR3 has 19 residues. In germline, CDR1 is KGHSH, CDR2 LQKENI. For the CDR3, the DNA is TGTGCCAGCTCACCACTGGGCAGGGGGCACCCCTTGGGCACAGATACGCAGTATTTT. Its translation is CASSPLGRGHPLGTDTQYF.

V gene TRBV10-1 combines with J gene TRBJ2-1; TRBD2 matches 14 bases. Germline assignment: CDR1 WNHNN and CDR2 SYGVQD (reference sequence). CDR3 length equals 21 residues. The V gene end was trimmed by 3 bases and the J gene end by 4 bases; junction bases not matched to a gene: 17. Here the CDR3 reads CASSDPPGQDRLAGGYNEQFF. As DNA, the CDR3 is TGCGCCAGCAGTGACCCCCCGGGACAGGATAGACTAGCGGGGGGGTACAATGAGCAGTTCTTC.

With respect to this clone: Other DNA sequences of this sample code for an identical CDR3. The chain is built from TRBV7-2 and TRBJ1-2; D call uncertain. Trimming took 1 base from V and 4 from J, leaving 4 bases between them. The CDR3 covers 12 residues. CDR1 and CDR2 from the germline V gene are SGHTA and FQGNSA. CDR3 protein: CASSLVGYGYTF. As DNA, the CDR3 is TGTGCCAGCAGCTTAGTCGGCTATGGCTACACCTTC.

As concerns this clone: One end of the junction fails to match germline, which may point to a read error. The V call is TRBV7-2, the J call TRBJ2-7; D possibly corresponds to TRBD1 (6 bases). Germline CDR1 is SGHTA and CDR2 is FQGNSA. The CDR3 length is 11 residues. The CDR3 loop is CASSLKGVSCF. The CDR3 DNA reads TGTGCCAGCAGCTTAAAGGGGGTATCGTGCTTC.

This rearrangement joins TRBV5-1 to TRBJ1-1; D unresolved. The CDR3 is 13 residues long. V lost 4 bases to trimming and J lost 4 bases, with 11 bases between them. From germline, CDR1 is SGHRS and CDR2 YFSETQ. In nucleotides, the CDR3 is TGCGCCAGCAGCACCCGGGAGTCCACTGAAGCTTTCTTT. Translated, it gives CASSTRESTEAFF.

The chain employs TRBV21-1 and TRBJ1-2; no check of the table's D call, TRBD1, against the DNA was made. TRBV21-1 is listed as a pseudogene. This CDR3 is 14 amino acids long. The CDR3 DNA sequence: TGTGCCAGCAGCAAAAACGTCAGGGGAGAAGGCTACACCTTC. It codes for CASSKNVRGEGYTF.

The chain uses TRBV7-2 and TRBJ1-1, with D unresolved. The V and J ends lost 6 bases and 7 bases respectively, with 12 bases between them. This CDR3 spans 12 amino acids. Germline V gene lookup returns CDR1 SGHTA and CDR2 FQGNSA. CDR3 protein: CASSPAGIEAFF. DNA of the CDR3: TGTGCCAGCAGTCCGGCCGGGATTGAAGCTTTCTTT.

The J gene is TRBJ1-5, the V gene TRBV5-1; perhaps TRBD1 as D (5 bases). V lost 3 bases and J lost 0, with 10 bases in between. The CDR3 spans 15 residues. Germline CDR1 and CDR2: SGHRS and YFSETQ. The CDR3 sequence is CASSWGDYSNQPQHF. The CDR3 nucleotides read TGCGCCAGCAGCTGGGGGGACTATAGCAATCAGCCCCAGCATTTT.

The chain has TRBV27 and TRBJ2-2, with TRBD2 identical over 12 bases. This CDR3 has 14 amino acids. Germline V gives CDR1 MNHEY, CDR2 SMNVEV (reference sequence). After removal of 2 bases from V and 8 bases from J, the junction contained 0 bases not matched to a gene. CDR3: CASSLGLAGGELFF. The CDR3 region has the DNA TGTGCCAGCAGTTTAGGACTAGCGGGGGGGGAGCTGTTTTTT.